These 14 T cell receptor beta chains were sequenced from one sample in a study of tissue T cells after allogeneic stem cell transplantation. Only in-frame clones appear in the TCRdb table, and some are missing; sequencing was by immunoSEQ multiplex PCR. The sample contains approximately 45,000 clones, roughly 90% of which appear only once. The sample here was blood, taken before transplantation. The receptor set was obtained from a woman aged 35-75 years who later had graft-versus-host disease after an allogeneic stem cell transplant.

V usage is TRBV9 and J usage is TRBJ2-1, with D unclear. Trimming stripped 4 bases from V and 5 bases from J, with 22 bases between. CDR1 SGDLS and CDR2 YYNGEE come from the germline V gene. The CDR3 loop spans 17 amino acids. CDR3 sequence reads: CASSSTPIPVSNNEQFF. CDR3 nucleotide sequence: TGTGCCAGCAGCTCGACCCCTATCCCCGTGTCAAACAATGAGCAGTTCTTC. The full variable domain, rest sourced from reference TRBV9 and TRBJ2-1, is DSGVTQTPKHLITATGQRVTLRCSPRSGDLSVYWYQQSLDQGLQFLIQYYNGEERAKGNILERFSAQQFPDLHSELNLSSLELGDSALYFCASSSTPIPVSNNEQFFGPGTRLTVL.

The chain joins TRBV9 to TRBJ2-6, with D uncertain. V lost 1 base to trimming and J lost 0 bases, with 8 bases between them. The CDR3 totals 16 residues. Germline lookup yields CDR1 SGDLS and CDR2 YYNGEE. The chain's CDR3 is CASSVPQNSGANVLTF. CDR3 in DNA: TGTGCCAGCAGCGTACCACAGAACTCTGGGGCCAACGTCCTGACTTTC. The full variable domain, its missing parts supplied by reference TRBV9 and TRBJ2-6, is DSGVTQTPKHLITATGQRVTLRCSPRSGDLSVYWYQQSLDQGLQFLIQYYNGEERAKGNILERFSAQQFPDLHSELNLSSLELGDSALYFCASSVPQNSGANVLTFGAGSRLTVL.

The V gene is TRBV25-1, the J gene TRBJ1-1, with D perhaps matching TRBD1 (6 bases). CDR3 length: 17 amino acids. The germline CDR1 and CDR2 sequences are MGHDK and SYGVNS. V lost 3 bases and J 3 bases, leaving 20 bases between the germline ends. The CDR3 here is CASSDGTKAKGHTEAFF. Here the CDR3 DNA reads TGTGCCAGCAGTGATGGGACAAAAGCGAAGGGGCACACTGAAGCTTTCTTT.

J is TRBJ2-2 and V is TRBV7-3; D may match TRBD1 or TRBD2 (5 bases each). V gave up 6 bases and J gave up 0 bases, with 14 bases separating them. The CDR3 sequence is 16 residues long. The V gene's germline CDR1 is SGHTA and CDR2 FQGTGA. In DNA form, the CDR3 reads TGTGCCAGCAGTCGAAATGGGGGATCGAACACCGGGGAGCTGTTTTTT. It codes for CASSRNGGSNTGELFF.

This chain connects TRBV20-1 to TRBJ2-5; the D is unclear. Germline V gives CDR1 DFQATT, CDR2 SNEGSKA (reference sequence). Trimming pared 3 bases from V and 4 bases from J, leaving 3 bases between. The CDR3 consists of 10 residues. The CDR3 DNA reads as TGCAGTGCTAGGGGAGAGACCCAGTACTTC. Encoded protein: CSARGETQYF.

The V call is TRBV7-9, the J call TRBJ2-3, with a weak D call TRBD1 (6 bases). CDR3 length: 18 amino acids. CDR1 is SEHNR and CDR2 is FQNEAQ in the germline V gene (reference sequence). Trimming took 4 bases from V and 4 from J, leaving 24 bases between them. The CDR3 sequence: CASSSTSGVGGTPDTQYF. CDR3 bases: TGTGCCAGCAGCTCCACCTCAGGGGTTGGTGGTACACCAGATACGCAGTATTTT.

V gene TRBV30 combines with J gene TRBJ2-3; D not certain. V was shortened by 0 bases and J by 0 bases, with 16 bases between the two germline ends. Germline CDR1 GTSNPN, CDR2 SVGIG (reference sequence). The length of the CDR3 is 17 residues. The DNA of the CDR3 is TGTGCCTGGAGTGTACACGGTATACCCTCTAGCACAGATACGCAGTATTTT. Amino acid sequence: CAWSVHGIPSSTDTQYF.

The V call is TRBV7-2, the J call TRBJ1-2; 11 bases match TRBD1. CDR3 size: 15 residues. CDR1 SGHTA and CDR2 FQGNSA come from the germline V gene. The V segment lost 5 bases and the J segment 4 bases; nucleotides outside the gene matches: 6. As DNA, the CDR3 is TGTGCCAGCAGCATGGACAGGGGGCGCGGCTATGGCTACACCTTC. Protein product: CASSMDRGRGYGYTF. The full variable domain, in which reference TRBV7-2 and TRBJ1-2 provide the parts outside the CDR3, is GAGVSQSPSNKVTEKGKDVELRCDPISGHTALYWYRQSLGQGLEFLIYFQGNSAPDKSGLPSDRFSAERTGGSVSTLTIQRTQQEDSAVYLCASSMDRGRGYGYTFGSGTRLTVV.

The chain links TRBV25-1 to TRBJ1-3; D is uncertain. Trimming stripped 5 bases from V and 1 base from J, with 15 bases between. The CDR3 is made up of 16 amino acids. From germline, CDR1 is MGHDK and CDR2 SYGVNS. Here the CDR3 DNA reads TGTGCCAGCAGTCCCTCCGCAATATGGTCTGGAAACACCATATATTTT. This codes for CASSPSAIWSGNTIYF.

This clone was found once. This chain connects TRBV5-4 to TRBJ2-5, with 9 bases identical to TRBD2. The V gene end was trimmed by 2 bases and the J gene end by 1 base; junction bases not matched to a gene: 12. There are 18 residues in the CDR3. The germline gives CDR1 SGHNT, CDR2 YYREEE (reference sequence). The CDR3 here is CASSFRGLARPGQETQYF. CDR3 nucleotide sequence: TGTGCCAGCAGCTTTAGGGGACTAGCTCGTCCCGGCCAAGAGACCCAGTACTTC.

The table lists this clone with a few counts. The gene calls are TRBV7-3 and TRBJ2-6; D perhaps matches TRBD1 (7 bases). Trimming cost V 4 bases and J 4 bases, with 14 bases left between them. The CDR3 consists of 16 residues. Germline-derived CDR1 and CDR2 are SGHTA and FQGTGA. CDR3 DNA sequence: TGTGCCAGCAGCTATTCAGGGGGAGGCGGGGCCAACGTCCTGACTTTC. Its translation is CASSYSGGGGANVLTF.

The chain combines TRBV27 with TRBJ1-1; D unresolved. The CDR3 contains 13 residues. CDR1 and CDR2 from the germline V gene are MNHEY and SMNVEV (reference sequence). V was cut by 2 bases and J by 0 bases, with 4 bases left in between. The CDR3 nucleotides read TGTGCCAGCAGTTTAATGTTGAACACTGAAGCTTTCTTT. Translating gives CASSLMLNTEAFF.

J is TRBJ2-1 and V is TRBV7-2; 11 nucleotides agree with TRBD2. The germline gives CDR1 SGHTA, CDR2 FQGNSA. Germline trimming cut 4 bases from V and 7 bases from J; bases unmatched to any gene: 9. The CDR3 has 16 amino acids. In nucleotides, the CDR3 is TGTGCCAGCAGCTACCCCGGACTAGCGGGCGGGAATGAGCAGTTCTTC. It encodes CASSYPGLAGGNEQFF. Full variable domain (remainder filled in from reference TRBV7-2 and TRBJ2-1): GAGVSQSPSNKVTEKGKDVELRCDPISGHTALYWYRQSLGQGLEFLIYFQGNSAPDKSGLPSDRFSAERTGGSVSTLTIQRTQQEDSAVYLCASSYPGLAGGNEQFFGPGTRLTVL.

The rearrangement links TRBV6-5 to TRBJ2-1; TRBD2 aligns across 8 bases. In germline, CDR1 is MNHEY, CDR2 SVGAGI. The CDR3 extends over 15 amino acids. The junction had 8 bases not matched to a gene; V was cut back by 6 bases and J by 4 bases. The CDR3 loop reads CASSLASGLYNEQFF. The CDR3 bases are TGTGCCAGCAGCCTTGCTAGCGGGTTGTACAATGAGCAGTTCTTC.